The T cell receptor (beta chain) described here comes from a study of blood T cell repertoires in COVID-19 (dated by TCRdb to the early 2020s). Regarding the research as a whole: The collaborator samples originated in the United States, Italy and Spain and spanned the acute and convalescent phases of COVID-19. Where HLA class I and class II types were available, the types were taken from metadata supplied by the sample provider, not from assay-based typing. A freely available public database, intended as a resource for researchers studying the immune response to SARS-CoV-2, is where the repertoires were released. The dataset comprised deeply sampled blood TCRbeta repertoires from subjects exposed to, actively infected with, or recovered from COVID-19. Samples came from the ongoing ImmuneRACE study (first 160 participants) plus 1,254 subjects from 6 global collaborators. The prospective study material was composed of cDNA or gDNA derived from T cells, B-cell-depleted T cells, or PBMCs. Nearly every sample came with metadata listing a de-identified subject ID, COVID-19 status, age in years and sex. Overall results and qualifications from the work: The quantity of clinical and demographic metadata differed by source and by participant and was supplied without curation.

The immunoSEQ Assay, a bias-controlled multiplex PCR, was used to amplify TCRbeta CDR3 regions from genomic DNA. Regarding the original processing steps: Nucleated cell counts per sample were estimated from amplification of reference gene primers within the assay. Sequence reads were collapsed and filtered to measure the absolute abundance of every unique TCRbeta CDR3 rearrangement. Productive Simpson clonality was computed per sample as the square root of Simpson's diversity index over productive rearrangements. TCRdb took this table from immuneACCESS and kept in-frame rearrangements with V and J called. Such tables lack part of the clones; where checked against another copy, unresolved V genes explain under half of the gap, and the rest is unexplained. That table gives V, J and clone size, and the DNA gave D and trimming. Present in this sample are more than 300,000 clones, roughly 86% of which were seen just once. Around 1.9% of the sample rests with the top ten.

Turning to this clone: Its antigen specificity is not known. This could be a read error, since a much larger clone is one nucleotide away.

CDR1 and CDR2, per the germline V gene, are MNHEY and SVGAGI. V was cut back by 5 bases and J by 2 bases, leaving a gap of 9 bases between them. From cysteine to phenylalanine, the CDR3 is 13 amino acids long. Only CDR3 DNA is held: 39 bases, read in frame from base 1. One collaborating source in Seattle enrolled patients while the patients were actively infected and followed the patients over time throughout the course of disease. Whole blood was collected in K2EDTA tubes by collaborating institutions according to the institutions' own protocols. For TCRbeta analysis, collaborators shipped samples in one of three forms: frozen whole blood, isolated PBMCs, or DNA extracted from either of those sample types.

The chain is made from TRBV6-5 and TRBJ1-2; a weak D assignment points to TRBD1 (5 bases agree). Material: peripheral blood. This TCR came from a woman younger than 45 with COVID-19, enrolled during active disease. This receptor carries the CDR3 CASSPTVNYGYTF. The nucleotides are TGTGCCAGCAGTCCGACAGTAAACTATGGCTACACCTTC.